A selection of T cell receptor beta chains follows, all from one sample in a study of blood T cell repertoires in COVID-19. The assay was immunoSEQ multiplex PCR, and TCRdb's table has in-frame clones only and misses some. The data show around 70,000 clones, with over 80% seen just once and 9.5% to 15% held by the top ten. Sequencing input: peripheral blood. The source is a man in his forties or fifties with COVID-19, enrolled during active disease. The CDR3 runs from the conserved cysteine through the conserved F or W. D genes are given only for firm matches. Size values are once, few and many counts, or a class for expanded clones, and some rows have none.

d_gene: -
abundance: -
j_gene: TRBJ1-1
v_gene: TRBV30
CDR3aa: CARQTILLPATEAFF
CDR3nt: TGTGCCCGACAGACGATCCTTCTCCCGGCCACTGAAGCTTTCTTT

d_gene: -
abundance: -
j_gene: TRBJ2-7
v_gene: TRBV6-5
CDR3aa: CASRAGAGRLYEQYF
CDR3nt: TGTGCCAGCAGGGCAGGGGCTGGGCGTCTCTACGAGCAGTACTTC

d_gene: TRBD2
abundance: -
j_gene: TRBJ2-4
v_gene: TRBV4-2
CDR3aa: CASSQENSGVIQYF
CDR3nt: TGTGCCAGCAGCCAAGAAAATAGCGGGGTCATTCAGTACTTC

d_gene: -
abundance: few
j_gene: TRBJ2-3
v_gene: TRBV4-3
CDR3aa: CASSPLGTDTQYF
CDR3nt: TGCGCCAGCAGCCCCCTCGGCACAGATACGCAGTATTTT

d_gene: TRBD2
abundance: -
j_gene: TRBJ2-3
v_gene: TRBV5-5
CDR3aa: CASSLTTSTATDTQYF
CDR3nt: TGTGCCAGCAGCTTAACGACTAGCACGGCGACAGATACGCAGTATTTT

d_gene: -
abundance: once
j_gene: TRBJ2-1
v_gene: TRBV27
CDR3aa: CASSHFNEQFF
CDR3nt: TGTGCCAGCAGCCACTTTAATGAGCAGTTCTTC

d_gene: TRBD1
abundance: -
j_gene: TRBJ1-5
v_gene: TRBV30
CDR3aa: CAWSVPRTGGVPPQHF
CDR3nt: TGTGCCTGGAGTGTACCCCGGACAGGGGGCGTTCCGCCCCAGCATTTT

d_gene: -
abundance: -
j_gene: TRBJ2-7
v_gene: TRBV7-6
CDR3aa: CASSPGSGRLEQYF
CDR3nt: TGTGCCAGCAGCCCCGGAAGCGGACGACTCGAGCAGTACTTC

d_gene: -
abundance: -
j_gene: TRBJ1-2
v_gene: TRBV7-2
CDR3aa: CASSRQAVGYTF
CDR3nt: TGTGCCAGCAGTCGACAGGCCGTCGGCTACACCTTC

d_gene: -
abundance: few
j_gene: TRBJ2-7
v_gene: TRBV6-5
CDR3aa: CASNFVQGSYEQYF
CDR3nt: TGTGCCAGTAATTTCGTACAGGGTTCTTACGAGCAGTACTTC

d_gene: TRBD2
abundance: -
j_gene: TRBJ2-2
v_gene: TRBV19
CDR3aa: CASSITGLAGPTGELFF
CDR3nt: TGTGCCAGTAGTATAACGGGACTAGCGGGACCCACCGGGGAGCTGTTTTTT

d_gene: -
abundance: -
j_gene: TRBJ2-7
v_gene: TRBV18
CDR3aa: CASSQHYEYEQYF
CDR3nt: TGTGCCAGCTCACAACACTATGAGTACGAGCAGTACTTC

d_gene: TRBD1
abundance: once
j_gene: TRBJ1-5
v_gene: TRBV29-1
CDR3aa: CSVRDRDQPQHF
CDR3nt: TGCAGCGTCCGGGACAGGGATCAGCCCCAGCATTTT

d_gene: -
abundance: -
j_gene: TRBJ2-1
v_gene: TRBV19
CDR3aa: CASRKTAREQFF
CDR3nt: TGTGCCAGTAGGAAGACAGCGCGAGAGCAGTTCTTC

d_gene: -
abundance: -
j_gene: TRBJ1-3
v_gene: TRBV2
CDR3aa: CASTFREAGNTIYF
CDR3nt: TGTGCCAGCACCTTCAGGGAGGCAGGAAACACCATATATTTT

d_gene: TRBD1
abundance: -
j_gene: TRBJ1-4
v_gene: TRBV3-1/TRBV3-2
CDR3aa: CASSRDRGPSEKLFF
CDR3nt: TGTGCCAGCAGCCGGGACAGGGGGCCGAGTGAAAAACTGTTTTTT

d_gene: TRBD1
abundance: -
j_gene: TRBJ2-1
v_gene: TRBV9
CDR3aa: CASSTGQTRGEQFF
CDR3nt: TGTGCCAGTAGCACGGGACAGACGAGAGGCGAGCAGTTCTTC

d_gene: TRBD1
abundance: -
j_gene: TRBJ1-1
v_gene: TRBV19
CDR3aa: CASSIFGTGRNTEAFF
CDR3nt: TGTGCCAGTAGTATTTTTGGGACAGGGCGGAACACTGAAGCTTTCTTT

d_gene: -
abundance: -
j_gene: TRBJ1-2
v_gene: TRBV12-3/TRBV12-4
CDR3aa: CASSLDRRYGYTF
CDR3nt: TGTGCCAGCAGCCTCGACAGGCGTTATGGCTACACCTTC

d_gene: -
abundance: few
j_gene: TRBJ2-7
v_gene: TRBV27
CDR3aa: CASSFQPPTGNWDEQYF
CDR3nt: TGTGCCAGCAGTTTCCAGCCCCCGACAGGTAATTGGGACGAGCAGTACTTC

d_gene: TRBD1
abundance: -
j_gene: TRBJ1-1
v_gene: TRBV28
CDR3aa: CASSPQGASGTEAFF
CDR3nt: TGTGCCAGCAGCCCGCAGGGGGCATCGGGGACTGAAGCTTTCTTT

d_gene: TRBD2
abundance: -
j_gene: TRBJ2-7
v_gene: TRBV7-3
CDR3aa: CASSRQAGGTYEQYF
CDR3nt: TGTGCCAGCAGCCGGCAAGCGGGAGGTACCTACGAGCAGTACTTC